These 17 T cell receptor beta chains were sequenced from one sample in a study of cytomegalovirus exposure and HLA in healthy donors. The repertoire was sequenced with immunoSEQ multiplex PCR; TCRdb's copy has only in-frame clones and lacks some. The table lists over 100,000 clones, approximately 88% of them singletons, with about 6% in the top ten. The source material was PBMCs. The receptors shown here come from a woman aged 18-35 years in good health and CMV-seropositive.

This chain connects TRBV6-5 to TRBJ1-2, with D hard to call. Germline lookup yields CDR1 MNHEY and CDR2 SVGAGI. This CDR3 is 13 amino acids long. Trimming took off 0 bases at V and 3 bases at J, with 5 bases between the two ends. CDR3 region: CASSYSGYYGYTF. The CDR3 DNA sequence: TGTGCCAGCAGTTACTCCGGTTACTATGGCTACACCTTC.

The rearrangement joins TRBV27 to TRBJ1-2; TRBD1 is a possible D gene (6 bases). The CDR3 consists of 15 residues. The germline V gene has CDR1 MNHEY and CDR2 SMNVEV (reference sequence). The V and J ends lost 2 bases and 1 base respectively, with 11 bases between them. CDR3 nucleotide sequence: TGTGCCAGCAGTTTAGGGGGACACCTTAACTATGGCTACACCTTC. Residues: CASSLGGHLNYGYTF.

V usage is TRBV4-1 and J usage is TRBJ2-1; TRBD1 agrees at 9 bases. The V and J ends lost 4 bases and 8 bases, in that order; junction bases with no gene match: 6. Germline-derived CDR1 and CDR2 are MGHRA and YSYEKL. The CDR3 extends over 14 amino acids. In DNA form, the CDR3 reads TGCGCCAGCAGCCGGGGGACAGGGCGGGATGAGCAGTTCTTC. Amino acid sequence: CASSRGTGRDEQFF.

The rearrangement links TRBV7-2 to TRBJ1-2; 11 bases are shared with TRBD1. Germline loops: CDR1 SGHTA, CDR2 FQGNSA. Germline trimming cut 5 bases from V and 4 bases from J; bases unmatched to any gene: 6. This CDR3 is built from 15 residues. The CDR3 loop reads CASSVGQGDFYGYTF. Written as DNA, the CDR3 is TGTGCCAGCAGCGTGGGACAGGGGGACTTCTATGGCTACACCTTC.

The chain couples TRBV7-9 to TRBJ2-1; TRBD2 matches at 16 bases. The CDR3 sequence is 18 residues long. Unmatched junction bases numbered 13, after V lost 5 bases and J lost 9 bases. The germline V gene has CDR1 SEHNR and CDR2 FQNEAQ (reference sequence). In nucleotides, the CDR3 is TGTGCCAGCAGCCCAGGTATCGGGACTAGCGGGAGGGGACCTGAGCAGTTCTTC. Its translation is CASSPGIGTSGRGPEQFF.

This clone was counted a single time. The genes are TRBV30 and TRBJ1-1; D uncertain. The CDR3 loop spans 13 amino acids. CDR1 GTSNPN and CDR2 SVGIG come from the germline V gene (reference sequence). V was cut by 4 bases and J by 0 bases, with 9 bases left in between. CDR3 amino acids: CAWNGQMNTEAFF. In DNA, the CDR3 is TGTGCCTGGAATGGGCAGATGAACACTGAAGCTTTCTTT. Supplemented by reference TRBV30 and TRBJ1-1, the full variable domain reads SQTIHQWPATLVQPVGSPLSLECTVEGTSNPNLYWYRQAAGRGLQLLFYSVGIGQISSEVPQNLSASRPQDRQFILSSKKLLLSDSGFYLCAWNGQMNTEAFFGQGTRLTVV.

The chain links TRBV6-1 to TRBJ1-2; weak D call: TRBD1 (5 bases). Germline assignment: CDR1 MNHNS and CDR2 SASEGT. The CDR3 has 14 amino acids. Deletions cut 4 bases from V and 5 bases from J, with 14 bases between. This CDR3 reads CASSVNRPAYGYTF. CDR3 bases: TGTGCCAGCAGTGTCAACAGGCCGGCTTATGGCTACACCTTC.

The chain employs TRBV15 and TRBJ1-1; TRBD1 matches at 9 bases. Germline V CDR1 and CDR2: LNHNV, YYDKDF (reference sequence). CDR3 size: 14 residues. V lost 4 bases and J lost 2; bases outside the gene matches: 2. CDR3 residues: CATSKGQGNTEAFF. The CDR3 nucleotides are TGTGCCACCAGCAAGGGACAGGGAAACACTGAAGCTTTCTTT.

The chain combines TRBV2 with TRBJ1-4; D uncertain. The CDR3 runs 14 residues. Germline CDR1 SNHLY, CDR2 FYNNEI. Trimming shortened V by 3 bases and J by 0 bases, and 5 bases separated the two germline ends. The CDR3 DNA reads TGTGCCAGCAGTGAGTCGGCAACTAATGAAAAACTGTTTTTT. Its protein product is CASSESATNEKLFF.

The V and J genes are TRBV7-2 and TRBJ2-4, with TRBD1 matching over 9 bases. Per the germline V gene, CDR1 is SGHTA and CDR2 is FQGNSA. The CDR3 covers 15 residues. The V and J ends lost 4 bases and 3 bases, in that order; junction bases with no gene match: 4. CDR3 protein: CASSSTTGGKNIQYF. The CDR3 region has the DNA TGTGCCAGCAGCTCAACGACAGGGGGCAAAAACATTCAGTACTTC.

This chain connects TRBV9 to TRBJ1-1, with unresolved D. The CDR3 consists of 14 residues. CDR1 is SGDLS, CDR2 YYNGEE, per germline. Trimming shortened V by 0 bases and J by 0 bases, and 6 bases separated the two germline ends. The chain's CDR3 is CASSVVSVNTEAFF. For the CDR3, the DNA is TGTGCCAGCAGCGTAGTCTCGGTGAACACTGAAGCTTTCTTT.

The chain is built from TRBV6-1 and TRBJ1-3, with 8 nucleotides matching TRBD1. The CDR3 loop spans 13 amino acids. From germline, CDR1 is MNHNS and CDR2 SASEGT. After removal of 6 bases from V and 4 bases from J, the junction contained 2 bases not matched to a gene. The CDR3 here is CASSAGGGNTIYF. The CDR3 DNA sequence: TGTGCCAGCAGCGCAGGGGGCGGAAACACCATATATTTT.

The chain employs TRBV5-6 and TRBJ2-6, with D uncertain. Germline V gives CDR1 SGHDT, CDR2 YYEEEE. V gave up 2 bases and J gave up 0 bases, with 6 bases separating them. CDR3 size: 15 residues. The CDR3 spells CASSFRNSGANVLTF. The CDR3 DNA reads TGTGCCAGCAGCTTTAGAAACTCTGGGGCCAACGTCCTGACTTTC.

This chain joins TRBV18 and TRBJ1-5; no reliable D call. V lost 6 bases and J lost 8, with 17 bases in between. CDR1 is KGHSH, CDR2 LQKENI, per germline. CDR3 length: 14 residues. The CDR3 here is CASSTGGRAKPQHF. In nucleotides, the CDR3 is TGTGCCAGCTCGACGGGAGGTAGGGCTAAGCCCCAGCATTTT.

This rearrangement joins TRBV7-9 to TRBJ1-1; D is unresolved. Between the trimmed V and J ends, which lost 6 bases and 4 bases, there was a span of 6 bases. The CDR3 spans 11 residues. Germline V gene lookup returns CDR1 SEHNR and CDR2 FQNEAQ (reference sequence). The DNA for the CDR3 is TGTGCCAGCAGTACCGGCACTGAAGCTTTCTTT. Its translation is CASSTGTEAFF.

This clone appeared a single time. The chain couples TRBV13 to TRBJ2-1, with D possibly matching TRBD1 (6 bases). The CDR3 extends over 16 amino acids. Germline values: CDR1 PRHDT, CDR2 FYEKMQ (reference sequence). The V and J ends lost 0 bases and 5 bases respectively, with 14 bases between them. CDR3 nucleotide sequence: TGTGCCAGCAGCTTAGGTGTCAGGGGAAAGGACAATGAGCAGTTCTTC. This codes for CASSLGVRGKDNEQFF.

The chain has TRBV7-9 and TRBJ1-4; maybe TRBD1 (5 bases). V was clipped by 5 bases and J by 5 bases, with 15 bases between them. The V gene's germline CDR1 is SEHNR and CDR2 FQNEAQ (reference sequence). The CDR3 spans 15 residues. The CDR3: CASSREKGLNEKLFF. The CDR3 nucleotides read TGTGCCAGCAGCCGCGAGAAGGGACTAAATGAAAAACTGTTTTTT.